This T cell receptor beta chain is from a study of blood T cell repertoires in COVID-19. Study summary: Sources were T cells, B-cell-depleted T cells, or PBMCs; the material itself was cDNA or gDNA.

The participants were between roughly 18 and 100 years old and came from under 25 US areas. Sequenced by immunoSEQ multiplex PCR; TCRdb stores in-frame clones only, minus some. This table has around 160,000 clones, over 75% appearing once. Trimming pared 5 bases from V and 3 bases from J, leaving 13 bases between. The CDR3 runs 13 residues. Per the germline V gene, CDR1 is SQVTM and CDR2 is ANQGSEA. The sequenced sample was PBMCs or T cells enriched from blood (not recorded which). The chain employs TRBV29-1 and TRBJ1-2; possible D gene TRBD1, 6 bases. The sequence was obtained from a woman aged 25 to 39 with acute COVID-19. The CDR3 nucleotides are TGCAGCGTTCGCAGGGGTGAATACTATGGCTACACCTTC. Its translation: CSVRRGEYYGYTF.